These 8 T cell receptor beta chains came from one sample sequenced in a study of T-cell memory formation after mild COVID-19. TCRdb recomputed calls from the 5' RACE reads with MiXCR, one row per CDR3 protein. This sample has 550,000 to 600,000 distinct CDR3 sequences, with roughly 17% found just once. Sequenced: PBMCs or a T cell subset sorted from them (not recorded which). These receptors all stem from an adult woman who had mild COVID-19 (a few samples of this study predate the infection). Cell type and time point are not known.

This CDR3 reads CASSMTTQPQHF. In DNA, the CDR3 is TGTGCCAGTAGTATGACAACCCAGCCCCAGCATTTT. This chain links TRBV19 with TRBJ1-5; the D is unclear. CDR1 is LNHDA, CDR2 SQIVND, per germline (reference sequence). Trimming took 3 bases from V and 7 from J, leaving 7 bases between them. The CDR3 loop spans 12 amino acids.

This clonotype was counted between two and nine times. The chain recombines TRBV5-1 with TRBJ2-2; the match to TRBD1 covers 7 bases. Germline values: CDR1 SGHRS, CDR2 YFSETQ. CDR3 length: 17 amino acids. The V and J ends lost 2 bases and 0 bases, in that order; junction bases with no gene match: 7. This chain's CDR3 is CASSFLQGPTNTGELFF. DNA of the CDR3: TGCGCCAGCAGCTTCCTACAGGGGCCCACGAACACCGGGGAGCTGTTTTTT.

This clonotype was counted between two and nine times. The V gene is TRBV4-3, the J gene TRBJ2-1; a weak D match, TRBD1 (6 bases). The germline CDR1 and CDR2 sequences are LGHNA and YSLEER. This CDR3 has 17 amino acids. V was clipped by 0 bases and J by 0 bases, with 12 bases between them. CDR3 in DNA: TGCGCCAGCAGCCAAGATTGGGGGCAGAGCTCCTACAATGAGCAGTTCTTC. Translating gives CASSQDWGQSSYNEQFF.

This clonotype was detected a few times. This chain joins TRBV9 and TRBJ1-2, with TRBD1 as a possible D gene (5 bases). The CDR3 contains 13 residues. Germline V lookup: CDR1 SGDLS, CDR2 YYNGEE. Trimming took 4 bases from V and 0 from J, leaving 7 bases between them. This CDR3 reads CASSSRANYGYTF. The CDR3 DNA reads as TGTGCCAGCAGCTCCAGGGCTAACTATGGCTACACCTTC.

The rearrangement links TRBV4-2 to TRBJ1-2; TRBD1 is a possible D gene (6 bases). Deletions cut 0 bases from V and 8 bases from J, with 16 bases between. The CDR3 loop spans 15 amino acids. Germline loops: CDR1 LGHNA, CDR2 YNFKEQ. CDR3 DNA: TGTGCCAGCAGCCAAGAGGAACAGGGCCCGGGGGGCTACACCTTC. Protein: CASSQEEQGPGGYTF.

This clonotype occurred a few times. This chain connects TRBV6-4 to TRBJ1-1, with a weak D call TRBD1 (5 bases). Germline lookup yields CDR1 MRHNA and CDR2 SNTAGT. Trimming removed 0 bases at V and 4 bases at J, with 9 bases between. This CDR3 is built from 14 residues. The CDR3 bases are TGTGCCAGCAGTGACTCAGGGAGGGGCACTGAAGCTTTCTTT. Translating it yields CASSDSGRGTEAFF.

The chain links TRBV12-3 or TRBV12-4 to TRBJ2-1; TRBD2 matches 8 bases. J was trimmed by 0 bases and V by 5 bases; bases with no gene match: 15. The CDR3 is 19 residues long. CDR3 bases: TGTGCCAGCAGTCCAAGCGGGAGTTCTTCGGGGGGCTCCTACAATGAGCAGTTCTTC. Protein sequence: CASSPSGSSSGGSYNEQFF.

This chain links TRBV6-5 with TRBJ1-5; 7 bases are a match to TRBD1. Looked up from germline, CDR1 is MNHEY and CDR2 is SVGAGI. The V and J ends lost 6 bases and 2 bases, in that order; junction bases with no gene match: 16. The CDR3 runs to 18 residues. CDR3 protein: CASSPRFVQGFGNQPQHF. As DNA, the CDR3 is TGTGCCAGCAGCCCCCGGTTCGTACAGGGGTTCGGCAATCAGCCCCAGCATTTT.